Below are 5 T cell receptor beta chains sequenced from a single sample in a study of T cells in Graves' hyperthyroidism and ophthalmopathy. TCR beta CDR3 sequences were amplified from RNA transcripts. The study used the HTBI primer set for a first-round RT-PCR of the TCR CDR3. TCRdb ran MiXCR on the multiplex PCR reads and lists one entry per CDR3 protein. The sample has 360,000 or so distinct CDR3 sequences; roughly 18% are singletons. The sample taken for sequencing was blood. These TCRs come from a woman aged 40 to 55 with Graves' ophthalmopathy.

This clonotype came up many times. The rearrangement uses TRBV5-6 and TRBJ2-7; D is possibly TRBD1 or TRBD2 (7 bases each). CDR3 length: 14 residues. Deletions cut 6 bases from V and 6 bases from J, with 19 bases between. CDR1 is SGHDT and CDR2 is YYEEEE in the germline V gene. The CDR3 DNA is TGTGCCAGCACCACGACTGCCAGGGGGGGCGAGCAGTACTTC. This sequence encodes CASTTTARGGEQYF.

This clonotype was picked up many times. The CDR3 sequence is CASGTEAFF. The CDR3 coding sequence is TGTGCCAGCGGGACAGAAGCTTTCTTT. The chain combines TRBV28 with TRBJ1-1; D is perhaps TRBD1 (6 bases). Looked up from germline, CDR1 is MDHEN and CDR2 is SYDVKM. The CDR3 length is 9 residues. Between the trimmed V and J ends, which lost 8 bases and 8 bases, there was a span of 6 bases.

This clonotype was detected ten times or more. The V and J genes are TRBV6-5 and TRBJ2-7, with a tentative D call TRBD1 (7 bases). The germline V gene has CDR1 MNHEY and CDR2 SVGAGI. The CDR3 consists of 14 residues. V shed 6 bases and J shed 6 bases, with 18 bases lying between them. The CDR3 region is CASSPPGGSGEQYF. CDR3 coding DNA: TGTGCCAGCAGCCCCCCAGGGGGGTCCGGCGAGCAGTACTTC.

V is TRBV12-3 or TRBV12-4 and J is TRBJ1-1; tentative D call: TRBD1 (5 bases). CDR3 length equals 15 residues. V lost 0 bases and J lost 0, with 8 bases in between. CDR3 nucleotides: TGTGCCAGCAGTTTAGCGACAGTCCTGAACACTGAAGCTTTCTTT. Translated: CASSLATVLNTEAFF.

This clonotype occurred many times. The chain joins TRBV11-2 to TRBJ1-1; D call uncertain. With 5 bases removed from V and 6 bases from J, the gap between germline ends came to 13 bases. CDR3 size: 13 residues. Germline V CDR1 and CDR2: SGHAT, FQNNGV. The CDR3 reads CASSPPGVAEAFF. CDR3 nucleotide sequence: TGTGCCAGCAGCCCCCCGGGAGTCGCTGAAGCTTTCTTT.